The TCR beta chain under discussion was sequenced for a study of regulatory T cells in long-lasting Graves disease. At the level of the study: Graves' patients who were just diagnosed had used antithyroid drugs for under 3 months.

Germline CDR1 and CDR2: GTSNPN and SVGIG (reference sequence). Trimming removed 4 bases from V and 7 bases from J; junction bases left unmatched: 6. This CDR3 region has 12 residues. This clonotype was recorded at least ten times. Its specificity is unknown. General observations from the study: Researchers reported studying only peripheral blood, not thyroid tissue. Persistent cases favored TRBV28, TRBJ1-2 and TRBJ2-5.

TCR beta libraries were built with iRepertoire HTBI primers and Arm-PCR of CDR3 regions. Using its own MiXCR run on the multiplex PCR reads, TCRdb lists one record per CDR3 protein. This sample has 360,000 or so distinct CDR3 sequences, with roughly 12% found just once. Time point of the sample: newly diagnosed GD, antithyroid drugs for less than 3 months. Isolated PBMC RNA provided the starting material for the TCR library. The data also belong to a second study, concerning T cells in Graves' hyperthyroidism and ophthalmopathy. From that paper: Stable hyperthyroidism was told apart from ophthalmopathy by a model built on 13 V-J features.

The sample was peripheral blood mononuclear cells (PBMCs), taken at new diagnosis, from a patient treated with antithyroid drugs. This chain joins TRBV30 and TRBJ1-2; 7 nucleotides agree with TRBD1. This sequence was found in a young woman with Graves disease. In DNA, the CDR3 is TGTGCCTGGATTGTAGGGGGCGGTGGCTACACCTTC. This translates into CAWIVGGGGYTF.